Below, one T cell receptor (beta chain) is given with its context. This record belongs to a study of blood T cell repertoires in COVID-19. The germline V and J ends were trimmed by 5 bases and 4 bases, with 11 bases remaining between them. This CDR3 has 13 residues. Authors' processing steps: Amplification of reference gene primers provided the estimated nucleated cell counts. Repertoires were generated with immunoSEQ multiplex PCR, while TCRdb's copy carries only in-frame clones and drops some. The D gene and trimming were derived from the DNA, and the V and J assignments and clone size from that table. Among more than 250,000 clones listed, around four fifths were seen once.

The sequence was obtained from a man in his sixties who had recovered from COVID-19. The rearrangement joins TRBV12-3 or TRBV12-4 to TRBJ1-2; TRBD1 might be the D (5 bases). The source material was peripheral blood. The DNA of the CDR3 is TGTGCCAGCAGTCACCGACAGTCCTATGGCTACACCTTC. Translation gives CASSHRQSYGYTF.